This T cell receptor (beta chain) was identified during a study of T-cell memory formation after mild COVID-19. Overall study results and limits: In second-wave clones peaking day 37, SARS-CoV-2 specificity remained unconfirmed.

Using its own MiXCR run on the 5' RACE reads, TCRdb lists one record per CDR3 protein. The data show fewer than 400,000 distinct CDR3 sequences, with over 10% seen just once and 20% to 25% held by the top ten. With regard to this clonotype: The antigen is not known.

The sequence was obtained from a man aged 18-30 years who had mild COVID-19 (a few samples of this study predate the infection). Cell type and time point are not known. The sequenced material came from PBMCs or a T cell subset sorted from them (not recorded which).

DNA of the CDR3: TGTGCCAGCAGCTTGTTTCGGGGGGGGATGGAGACCCAGTACTTC. Its protein is CASSLFRGGMETQYF. The chain couples TRBV11-2 to TRBJ2-5, with TRBD2 matching over 8 bases. The CDR3 contains 15 residues. Trimming took 3 bases from V and 5 from J; bases not matched to a gene: 8. In germline, CDR1 is SGHAT, CDR2 FQNNGV.